The following is a TCR beta chain sequence with its context. Its antigen remains unknown. This entry is derived from a study of beta chain features in type 1 diabetes. Study as a whole: Patient and healthy donor groups were alike in age, gender and cell yields. Study results and caveats: TCRB CDR3s were moderately but significantly shorter in Type 1 diabetes patients in all four CD4+ subsets.

Sequenced material consisted of expressed TCRB transcripts (all of the isolated RNA was reverse transcribed). Sequencing was performed with immunoSEQ multiplex PCR; in TCRdb, only in-frame clones are kept and a portion is missing. The sample contains 95,000 to 150,000 clones, roughly 17% of which appear only once. Sequenced sample: central memory CD4+ T cells from blood. The source is a man aged 25 to 40 with type 1 diabetes.

The CDR3 DNA sequence: TGTGCCAGCAGCCCGCAGGGGTACTATGGCTACACCTTC. Translating it yields CASSPQGYYGYTF. V and J are TRBV7-9 and TRBJ1-2; a possible D gene is TRBD1 (6 bases). The CDR3 is 13 amino acids. Germline V gene lookup returns CDR1 SEHNR and CDR2 FQNEAQ (reference sequence). V was cut by 5 bases and J by 3 bases, with 10 bases left in between.